This TCR beta chain was captured by sequencing in a study of shared clonotypes between healthy human individuals. Trimming cost V 4 bases and J 6 bases; bases outside gene matches: 9. The CDR3 covers 16 residues. Germline CDR1 SGDLS, CDR2 YYNGEE. Assay: immunoSEQ multiplex PCR; the TCRdb copy retains only in-frame clones and omits some. The sample contains more than 1,200,000 clones, roughly 98.5% of which appear only once. The sample was naive CD4+ T cells sorted from blood. Subset specified: CD45RA+ positively selected. The chain carries TRBV9 and TRBJ2-7, with 14 bases that match TRBD2. This sequence originates from a man aged 25 to 40 in good health. CDR3 coding DNA: TGTGCCAGCAGCCGCTCGGGTGGACTAGCGGGAGGCGAGCAGTACTTC. Translation gives CASSRSGGLAGGEQYF.